Listed below are T cell receptor beta chains from one sample, sequenced in a study of blood T cell repertoires in COVID-19. Method: immunoSEQ multiplex PCR; TCRdb's copy keeps in-frame clones and lacks some. The sample consists of around 60,000 clones, more than 80% of them appearing once. The sample taken for sequencing was peripheral blood. The receptors here all came from a human donor with active COVID-19. The donor label of this sample is uncertain. CDR3s leave out the opening cysteine and the closing phenylalanine or tryptophan. The D gene is left open where the match is weak. Clone size is shown for a subset of rows, as once, few, many or a class of expanded clone.

>-|TRBJ2-7|-|TRBV25-1
ASSEPGGRGYEQY
>-|TRBJ2-3|-|TRBV23-1
ASSQSCRGKGTDTQY
>-|TRBJ2-3|-|TRBV9
ASSSYSTDTQY
>TRBD2|TRBJ2-3|-|TRBV6-2/TRBV6-3
ASSYVLAGRDTQY
>-|TRBJ2-5|-|TRBV5-1
ASSGTGPQETQY
>-|TRBJ2-7|-|TRBV4-3
ASSQDPGTYEQY
>TRBD1|TRBJ2-7|-|TRBV11-2
ASSSRPGQAGNEQY
>-|TRBJ1-3|-|TRBV3-1/TRBV3-2
ASSLGHFSPGNTIY
>-|TRBJ1-2|few|TRBV7-9
ASSVDRFYGYT
>TRBD2|TRBJ2-7|-|TRBV4-3
ASSQGMGTSSYEQY
>TRBD2|TRBJ2-1|-|TRBV10-3
AISEILADYNEQF
>-|TRBJ1-6|-|TRBV27
ASSLRGVKDNSPLH
>TRBD1|TRBJ2-3|-|TRBV11-2
ASSRTGPDTQY